This T cell receptor (beta chain) appears in the sequencing data of a study of blood T cell repertoires in COVID-19. Here immunoSEQ multiplex PCR was the method, and the copy in TCRdb shows in-frame clones only, minus some. The sample holds some 100,000 clones, 65% to 90% seen once. The source is a woman aged 45 to 65 who had recovered from COVID-19. Input material: PBMCs or T cells enriched from blood (not recorded which).

CDR3 amino acids: CASSYRDTEAFF. The DNA of the CDR3 is TGTGCCAGCAGCTACAGAGACACTGAAGCTTTCTTT. The chain joins TRBV11-2 to TRBJ1-1; D remains unclear. The ends were cut back, 4 bases at V and 3 bases at J, with 6 bases in the middle. This CDR3 is 12 amino acids long. Germline assignment: CDR1 SGHAT and CDR2 FQNNGV.